Listed below are T cell receptor beta chains from one sample, sequenced in a study of blood T cell repertoires in COVID-19. Here immunoSEQ multiplex PCR was the method, and the copy in TCRdb shows in-frame clones only, minus some. The data contain roughly 400,000 clones, roughly 86% of them seen just once; the ten biggest clones take up about 2.5%. Sequenced input: peripheral blood. Receptors were obtained from a woman aged 60 to 75 with COVID-19, enrolled during active disease. The CDR3 runs from the conserved cysteine through the conserved F or W. D genes are given only for firm matches. Clone size appears in some rows only: once, few, many, or a class for an expanded clone.

size | J | D | V | CDR3 | DNA
- | TRBJ2-5 | TRBD2 | TRBV3-1/TRBV3-2 | CASTGLAGGRQETQYF | TGTGCCAGCACCGGACTAGCGGGGGGGCGACAAGAGACCCAGTACTTC
- | TRBJ1-3 | - | TRBV30 | CAWTGDRSSSGNTIYF | TGTGCCTGGACAGGCGACAGATCGTCCTCTGGAAACACCATATATTTT
- | TRBJ1-6 | - | TRBV28 | CASFDRGSSYNSPLHF | TGTGCCAGCTTCGACAGAGGCAGCTCCTATAATTCACCCCTCCACTTT
- | TRBJ2-1 | - | TRBV30 | CAWTTGDSYNEQFF | TGTGCCTGGACGACGGGGGACTCCTACAATGAGCAGTTCTTC
- | TRBJ2-2 | - | TRBV19 | CASSKEHGIPTGELFF | TGTGCCAGTAGTAAGGAACACGGGATCCCCACCGGGGAGCTGTTTTTT
- | TRBJ2-1 | TRBD1 | TRBV5-1 | CASSLGTAVTYNEQFF | TGCGCCAGCAGCTTAGGGACAGCCGTAACCTACAATGAGCAGTTCTTC
- | TRBJ2-7 | - | TRBV5-4 | CASSLGTGEQYF | TGTGCCAGCAGCTTGGGAACTGGTGAGCAGTACTTC
- | TRBJ1-2 | TRBD1 | TRBV5-4 | CASSPQGARGYTF | TGTGCCAGCAGCCCTCAGGGGGCGCGTGGCTACACCTTC
- | TRBJ1-5 | - | TRBV30 | CAWSQRANQPQHF | TGTGCCTGGAGTCAGAGGGCGAATCAGCCCCAGCATTTT
- | TRBJ1-4 | TRBD1 | TRBV5-1 | CASSDTRQGASEKLFF | TGCGCCAGCAGCGACACGCGACAGGGGGCGTCTGAAAAACTGTTTTTT
- | TRBJ2-5 | TRBD2 | TRBV7-3 | CASSSLAGGRETQYF | TGTGCCAGCAGCTCCCTAGCGGGGGGGCGAGAGACCCAGTACTTC
once | TRBJ1-5 | TRBD1 | TRBV18 | CASSPTGGGLGNQPQHF | TGTGCCAGCTCTCCGACAGGGGGAGGCCTGGGCAATCAGCCCCAGCATTTT
- | TRBJ2-2 | - | TRBV11-2 | CASSLIAGSNTGELFF | TGTGCCAGCAGCTTAATCGCGGGGTCGAACACCGGGGAGCTGTTTTTT
once | TRBJ2-3 | TRBD2 | TRBV27 | CASSRGGVDTQYF | TGTGCCAGCAGTCGGGGGGGCGTAGATACGCAGTATTTT
- | TRBJ2-3 | - | TRBV6-6 | CASSQTPVPDTQYF | TGTGCCAGCAGTCAGACTCCGGTCCCAGATACGCAGTATTTT
once | TRBJ1-2 | - | TRBV5-4 | CASSSLWATNYGYTF | TGTGCCAGCAGCTCTTTATGGGCTACTAACTATGGCTACACCTTC
once | TRBJ1-2 | - | TRBV6-1 | CASSEGQGKNYGYTF | TGTGCCAGCAGTGAAGGTCAGGGGAAGAACTATGGCTACACCTTC
- | TRBJ1-5 | - | TRBV5-1 | CASSLEYREGQPQHF | TGCGCCAGCAGCTTGGAATACCGGGAAGGGCAGCCCCAGCATTTT
- | TRBJ2-1 | - | TRBV6-5 | CASITRGPGYNEQFF | TGTGCCAGCATTACGCGGGGGCCTGGATACAATGAGCAGTTCTTC
- | TRBJ1-6 | - | TRBV5-5 | CASSGTGNSPLHF | TGTGCCAGCAGCGGAACGGGGAATTCACCCCTCCACTTT
- | TRBJ2-5 | - | TRBV18 | CASSPGAQETQYF | TGTGCCAGCTCACCGGGCGCACAAGAGACCCAGTACTTC
- | TRBJ2-7 | TRBD1 | TRBV7-8 | CASSHTRDRVTYEQYF | TGTGCCAGCAGCCATACCCGGGACAGGGTTACCTACGAGCAGTACTTC
- | TRBJ2-7 | TRBD2 | TRBV11-2 | CASSPGGGGPSYEQYF | TGTGCCAGCAGCCCCGGCGGGGGGGGACCCTCCTACGAGCAGTACTTC
- | TRBJ1-5 | - | TRBV19 | CASSVGSAGALNQPQHF | TGTGCCAGTAGTGTAGGATCCGCAGGGGCGCTGAATCAGCCCCAGCATTTT
- | TRBJ2-2 | - | TRBV19 | CASSGLFFNTGELFF | TGTGCCAGTAGTGGACTCTTCTTTAACACCGGGGAGCTGTTTTTT
- | TRBJ1-4 | TRBD1 | TRBV25-1 | CASRDRGREKLFF | TGTGCCAGCAGGGACAGGGGGCGCGAAAAACTGTTTTTT
- | TRBJ1-5 | - | TRBV12-3/TRBV12-4 | CASSPDSSTAQHF | TGTGCCAGCAGTCCCGACAGCTCCACGGCCCAGCATTTT
- | TRBJ1-1 | TRBD1 | TRBV2 | CASSVQQGSSGTEAFF | TGTGCCAGCAGTGTGCAACAGGGGAGTTCGGGGACTGAAGCTTTCTTT
- | TRBJ1-1 | TRBD1 | TRBV28 | CASSLWGTGVYTEAFF | TGTGCCAGCAGTTTATGGGGGACAGGGGTGTACACTGAAGCTTTCTTT
once | TRBJ2-7 | - | TRBV5-1 | CASSWVTASYEQYF | TGCGCCAGCAGCTGGGTGACAGCTTCCTACGAGCAGTACTTC